This is a list of T cell receptor beta chains from one sample in a study of OX40 agonist ivuxolimab in advanced cancers. Sequenced by immunoSEQ multiplex PCR; TCRdb stores in-frame clones only, minus some. The data hold 35,000 to 50,000 clones, with around nine tenths observed a single time. Material: CD4+ or CD8+ T cells sorted from blood, obtained in a trial of the OX40 agonist ivuxolimab. The receptors here all came from an adult with an advanced solid tumor such as melanoma, head and neck, liver or kidney cancer. Both conserved end residues are part of each CDR3. The D gene is left open where the match is weak. Not all rows give a size; the values are once, few, many and, for expanded clones, a class.

j_call: TRBJ1-3; clone_size: .; d_call: .; v_call: TRBV5-4; cdr3_nt: TGTGCCAGCAGCCTCAATCAGGGTACCTTCTCTGGAAACACCATATATTTT; cdr3_aa: CASSLNQGTFSGNTIYF
j_call: TRBJ1-5; clone_size: .; d_call: .; v_call: TRBV19; cdr3_nt: TGTGCCAGTAGTATTCTTCCGGGGAGGGGACAGCCCCAGCATTTT; cdr3_aa: CASSILPGRGQPQHF
j_call: TRBJ1-2; clone_size: .; d_call: .; v_call: TRBV10-3; cdr3_nt: TGTGCCATCAGTGAGTCGGGGGTGCCTATTTCGTACACCTTC; cdr3_aa: CAISESGVPISYTF
j_call: TRBJ2-1; clone_size: .; d_call: .; v_call: TRBV5-1; cdr3_nt: TGCGCCAGCAGCTTGGCCGGAACAGGCTACAATGAGCAGTTCTTC; cdr3_aa: CASSLAGTGYNEQFF
j_call: TRBJ2-3; clone_size: .; d_call: TRBD1; v_call: TRBV7-9; cdr3_nt: TGTGCCAGCAGCTCTGGACAGGGAGGAGGCACAGATACGCAGTATTTT; cdr3_aa: CASSSGQGGGTDTQYF
j_call: TRBJ1-2; clone_size: .; d_call: .; v_call: TRBV15; cdr3_nt: TGTGCCACCAGCAAAAGACAGTTCACTAACTATGGCTACACCTTC; cdr3_aa: CATSKRQFTNYGYTF
j_call: TRBJ2-7; clone_size: .; d_call: TRBD1; v_call: TRBV18; cdr3_nt: TGTGCCAGCTCCGCGGGACAGGGCGACGAGCAGTACTTC; cdr3_aa: CASSAGQGDEQYF
j_call: TRBJ1-1; clone_size: .; d_call: .; v_call: TRBV5-5; cdr3_nt: TGTGCCAGCAGCTTGGCGGGGGCGAACACTGAAGCTTTCTTT; cdr3_aa: CASSLAGANTEAFF
j_call: TRBJ2-3; clone_size: .; d_call: TRBD2; v_call: TRBV9; cdr3_nt: TGTGCCAGCAGCCTGGGACTAGCGGGAGTCACAGATACGCAGTATTTT; cdr3_aa: CASSLGLAGVTDTQYF
j_call: TRBJ2-3; clone_size: .; d_call: TRBD2; v_call: TRBV29-1; cdr3_nt: TGCAGCGTTGATGGGTTTAGCGGGAGGGGGAGCACAGATACGCAGTATTTT; cdr3_aa: CSVDGFSGRGSTDTQYF
j_call: TRBJ1-2; clone_size: .; d_call: TRBD1; v_call: TRBV5-5; cdr3_nt: TGTGCCACCTTGGGACAGCTTGGAGGTGGCTACACCTTC; cdr3_aa: CATLGQLGGGYTF
j_call: TRBJ2-1; clone_size: .; d_call: .; v_call: TRBV6-1; cdr3_nt: TGTGCCAGCGAGGTTAGCGTCTACAATGAGCAGTTCTTC; cdr3_aa: CASEVSVYNEQFF
j_call: TRBJ2-7; clone_size: .; d_call: .; v_call: TRBV5-6; cdr3_nt: TGTGCCAGCAGCCGGAAGACAGGAGAATCCTACGAGCAGTACTTC; cdr3_aa: CASSRKTGESYEQYF
j_call: TRBJ2-5; clone_size: .; d_call: .; v_call: TRBV6-1; cdr3_nt: TGTGCCAGCAGTTCTGTCGGAGAGACCCAGTACTTC; cdr3_aa: CASSSVGETQYF
j_call: TRBJ2-7; clone_size: .; d_call: TRBD2; v_call: TRBV5-5; cdr3_nt: TGTGCCAGCAGCGATCTAGCGGGGATCTCCTACGAGCAGTACTTC; cdr3_aa: CASSDLAGISYEQYF
j_call: TRBJ2-2; clone_size: .; d_call: .; v_call: TRBV11-3; cdr3_nt: TGTGCCAGCAGCCCAGGTGTGGTCACCGGGGAGCTGTTTTTT; cdr3_aa: CASSPGVVTGELFF
j_call: TRBJ1-6; clone_size: .; d_call: .; v_call: TRBV7-2; cdr3_nt: TGTGCCAGCAGTCAGAGACAAGCTAATTCACCCCTCCACTTT; cdr3_aa: CASSQRQANSPLHF
j_call: TRBJ1-3; clone_size: .; d_call: .; v_call: TRBV4-1; cdr3_nt: TGCGCCAGCAGCCAAAACCAGGGGAGAACTGGAAACACCATATATTTT; cdr3_aa: CASSQNQGRTGNTIYF
j_call: TRBJ2-7; clone_size: once; d_call: .; v_call: TRBV5-4; cdr3_nt: TGTGCCAGCAGCTTGTCCAGGGATAGCGAGCAGTACTTC; cdr3_aa: CASSLSRDSEQYF
j_call: TRBJ2-7; clone_size: .; d_call: TRBD2; v_call: TRBV10-3; cdr3_nt: TGTGCCATCAGTTCGACTAGCGGGAGGCCCGAGCAGTACTTC; cdr3_aa: CAISSTSGRPEQYF
j_call: TRBJ1-2; clone_size: .; d_call: TRBD1; v_call: TRBV10-3; cdr3_nt: TGTGCCATCAGTGAGTCCTCAGGGGGAGGTATCTATGGCTACACCTTC; cdr3_aa: CAISESSGGGIYGYTF
j_call: TRBJ1-5; clone_size: once; d_call: TRBD1; v_call: TRBV2; cdr3_nt: TGTGCCAGCAGCTTATTACGGACAGGGTGGGATAGTAGCAATCAGCCCCAGCATTTT; cdr3_aa: CASSLLRTGWDSSNQPQHF
j_call: TRBJ2-3; clone_size: .; d_call: TRBD2; v_call: TRBV9; cdr3_nt: TGTGCCAGCAGCGTAGGCGGACTAGCGGGTGCCTCAGATACGCAGTATTTT; cdr3_aa: CASSVGGLAGASDTQYF
j_call: TRBJ2-5; clone_size: .; d_call: .; v_call: TRBV10-3; cdr3_nt: TGTGCCACCAGGACGGAAGAGACCCAGTACTTC; cdr3_aa: CATRTEETQYF
j_call: TRBJ2-1; clone_size: .; d_call: TRBD2; v_call: TRBV7-3; cdr3_nt: TGTGCCAGCAGTAAAGCGGGAGCGGCCAATGAGCAGTTCTTC; cdr3_aa: CASSKAGAANEQFF
j_call: TRBJ2-7; clone_size: .; d_call: TRBD1; v_call: TRBV19; cdr3_nt: TGTGCCAGTAGTATGGGACAGGGAGGGTTCGAGCAGTACTTC; cdr3_aa: CASSMGQGGFEQYF
j_call: TRBJ2-1; clone_size: .; d_call: .; v_call: TRBV6-5; cdr3_nt: TGTGCCAGCAGTTACTTGGGGCGGAGGGACAATGAGCAGTTCTTC; cdr3_aa: CASSYLGRRDNEQFF
j_call: TRBJ1-3; clone_size: .; d_call: .; v_call: TRBV9; cdr3_nt: TGTGCCAGCAGCGTAGACGGGGCTGGAAACACCATATATTTT; cdr3_aa: CASSVDGAGNTIYF
j_call: TRBJ1-3; clone_size: .; d_call: TRBD1; v_call: TRBV2; cdr3_nt: TGTGCCAGCAGTAGGACAGGGCTCTCTGGAAACACCATATATTTT; cdr3_aa: CASSRTGLSGNTIYF
j_call: TRBJ2-4; clone_size: few; d_call: .; v_call: TRBV7-9; cdr3_nt: TGTGCCAGCAGCGCCTCACTCTTAACGGGAAACATTCAGTACTTC; cdr3_aa: CASSASLLTGNIQYF
j_call: TRBJ2-3; clone_size: .; d_call: TRBD1; v_call: TRBV28; cdr3_nt: TGTGCCAGCAGGCCGGGACAGGGGGCATTGGATACGCAGTATTTT; cdr3_aa: CASRPGQGALDTQYF
j_call: TRBJ2-7; clone_size: .; d_call: TRBD1; v_call: TRBV29-1; cdr3_nt: TGCAGCGTTGAAGGGACAGGGGTTGACGAGCAGTACTTC; cdr3_aa: CSVEGTGVDEQYF
j_call: TRBJ2-3; clone_size: .; d_call: TRBD2; v_call: TRBV7-9; cdr3_nt: TGTGCCAGCAGCCCAGGGACTAGCGCCTACACAGATACGCAGTATTTT; cdr3_aa: CASSPGTSAYTDTQYF
j_call: TRBJ2-7; clone_size: once; d_call: .; v_call: TRBV7-9; cdr3_nt: TGTGCCAGCAGCCTCCGGGACAAAGCCTACGAGCAGTACTTC; cdr3_aa: CASSLRDKAYEQYF
j_call: TRBJ1-3; clone_size: .; d_call: TRBD1; v_call: TRBV19; cdr3_nt: TGTGCCAGTAGTATTAACAGGGGCCGAAACACCATATATTTT; cdr3_aa: CASSINRGRNTIYF
j_call: TRBJ2-5; clone_size: .; d_call: .; v_call: TRBV29-1; cdr3_nt: TGCAGCGTTCAATGGGGCGAGACCCAGTACTTC; cdr3_aa: CSVQWGETQYF
j_call: TRBJ2-2; clone_size: .; d_call: TRBD2; v_call: TRBV5-6; cdr3_nt: TGTGCCAGCAGCGGAAGTTCGCTAGCGGTTAAAACCGGGGAGCTGTTTTTT; cdr3_aa: CASSGSSLAVKTGELFF
j_call: TRBJ1-5; clone_size: .; d_call: .; v_call: TRBV28; cdr3_nt: TGTGCCAGCAGTCTAACAGGGTTTGCTCAGCCCCAGCATTTT; cdr3_aa: CASSLTGFAQPQHF
j_call: TRBJ2-1; clone_size: .; d_call: .; v_call: TRBV29-1; cdr3_nt: TGCAGCGTTCGGCTCGACTCCAGCTCCTACAATGGGCAGTTCTTC; cdr3_aa: CSVRLDSSSYNGQFF
j_call: TRBJ2-4; clone_size: .; d_call: .; v_call: TRBV5-6; cdr3_nt: TGTGCCAGCAGCCCGGATAGGGGGTGGGGAAACATTCAGTACTTC; cdr3_aa: CASSPDRGWGNIQYF
j_call: TRBJ2-7; clone_size: .; d_call: .; v_call: TRBV6-6; cdr3_nt: TGTGCCAGCAACCCCCGCGACAGAGGGGACGAGCAGTACTTC; cdr3_aa: CASNPRDRGDEQYF
j_call: TRBJ1-1; clone_size: .; d_call: .; v_call: TRBV5-1; cdr3_nt: TGCGCCAGCAGCGAGGGCCGGAAGCCCTTTAACACTGAAGCTTTCTTT; cdr3_aa: CASSEGRKPFNTEAFF
j_call: TRBJ1-4; clone_size: .; d_call: .; v_call: TRBV6-6; cdr3_nt: TGTGCCAGCAGTTCGGGTAATGAAAAACTGTTTTTT; cdr3_aa: CASSSGNEKLFF
j_call: TRBJ2-1; clone_size: .; d_call: .; v_call: TRBV7-9; cdr3_nt: TGTGCCAGCAGCCCTCGGGAGCGGGTCAATGAGCAGTTCTTC; cdr3_aa: CASSPRERVNEQFF
j_call: TRBJ2-7; clone_size: once; d_call: .; v_call: TRBV7-2; cdr3_nt: TGTGCCAGCAGACTAGACGGAACCTACGAGCAGTACTTC; cdr3_aa: CASRLDGTYEQYF
j_call: TRBJ1-4; clone_size: .; d_call: TRBD1; v_call: TRBV5-6; cdr3_nt: TGTGCCAGCAGCACCGGGACAGGGGGCAATCAACTGTTTTTT; cdr3_aa: CASSTGTGGNQLFF
j_call: TRBJ2-2; clone_size: .; d_call: TRBD1; v_call: TRBV18; cdr3_nt: TGTGCCAGCTCACCAAACGTTCCCGGGACAGGGAGGACCGGGGAGCTGTTTTTT; cdr3_aa: CASSPNVPGTGRTGELFF
j_call: TRBJ2-3; clone_size: once; d_call: .; v_call: TRBV5-1; cdr3_nt: TGCGCCAGCAGCTCGCGGACGGGCGGCACAGATACGCAGTATTTT; cdr3_aa: CASSSRTGGTDTQYF
j_call: TRBJ1-3; clone_size: few; d_call: .; v_call: TRBV5-1; cdr3_nt: TGCGCCAGCAGCTTGAATCAGGGGTACGGAAACACCATATATTTT; cdr3_aa: CASSLNQGYGNTIYF
j_call: TRBJ1-3; clone_size: .; d_call: .; v_call: TRBV5-8; cdr3_nt: TGTGCCAGCAGCGACGAATGGGGACCTGGAAACACCATATATTTT; cdr3_aa: CASSDEWGPGNTIYF
j_call: TRBJ2-7; clone_size: .; d_call: .; v_call: TRBV28; cdr3_nt: TGTGCCAGCAGTTTAGGGAGGGGGCAGCAGTACTTC; cdr3_aa: CASSLGRGQQYF
j_call: TRBJ1-2; clone_size: .; d_call: .; v_call: TRBV6-5; cdr3_nt: TGTGCCAGCAGGCCCGCTAGGTATGGGTATGGCTACACCTTC; cdr3_aa: CASRPARYGYGYTF
j_call: TRBJ1-5; clone_size: .; d_call: TRBD1; v_call: TRBV6-5; cdr3_nt: TGTGCCAGCAGGAAGACAGGGGGGCGTCAGCCCCAGCATTTT; cdr3_aa: CASRKTGGRQPQHF
j_call: TRBJ2-3; clone_size: once; d_call: .; v_call: TRBV4-1; cdr3_nt: TGCGCCAGCAGACCCGGTGGGCAGAATCGAGCCAACACAGATACGCAGTATTTT; cdr3_aa: CASRPGGQNRANTDTQYF
j_call: TRBJ1-1; clone_size: .; d_call: .; v_call: TRBV6-6; cdr3_nt: TGTGCCATCTGCCGGGGGGAAAACACTGAAGCTTTCTTT; cdr3_aa: CAICRGENTEAFF
j_call: TRBJ1-5; clone_size: .; d_call: .; v_call: TRBV6-6; cdr3_nt: TGTGCCAGCAGCCGACTGGACAATCAGCCCCAGCATTTT; cdr3_aa: CASSRLDNQPQHF
j_call: TRBJ2-7; clone_size: .; d_call: .; v_call: TRBV11-2; cdr3_nt: TGTGCCAGCAGCTTTTCCGCCTACGAGCAGTACTTC; cdr3_aa: CASSFSAYEQYF
j_call: TRBJ2-6; clone_size: .; d_call: TRBD2; v_call: TRBV28; cdr3_nt: TGTGCCAGCAGTTCTCAAGGGCTAGCGGGTTACCTCTCTGGGGCCAACGTCCTGACTTTC; cdr3_aa: CASSSQGLAGYLSGANVLTF
j_call: TRBJ2-1; clone_size: .; d_call: TRBD2; v_call: TRBV18; cdr3_nt: TGTGCCAGCTCACCACAACTAGCGGGAGTCCACAATGAGCAGTTCTTC; cdr3_aa: CASSPQLAGVHNEQFF